These 5 T cell receptor beta chains share one sample of origin, sequenced in a study of technical replicates of blood from a handful of donors. Using immunoSEQ multiplex PCR, the repertoire was profiled, and TCRdb retains in-frame clones only, with some absent. This sample has tens of thousands of clones; more than 85% occur once, and the top ten carry 4% to 5%. What was sequenced was PBMCs. These receptors were obtained from a human donor in good health. Some clones in this sample may be carry-over from other donors' samples.

This clone was seen only once. V usage is TRBV4-2 and J usage is TRBJ2-1; TRBD2 agrees at 8 bases. Trimming removed 4 bases from V and 6 bases from J; junction bases left unmatched: 5. The germline CDR1 and CDR2 sequences are LGHNA and YNFKEQ. This CDR3 is built from 14 residues. CDR3 sequence: CASSRGLARNEQFF. In DNA, the CDR3 is TGTGCCAGCAGCCGTGGACTAGCTCGCAATGAGCAGTTCTTC.

The rearrangement links TRBV10-3 to TRBJ1-1; 8 bases agree with TRBD1. The CDR3 runs 13 residues. Trimming at V came to 6 bases and at J to 10 bases, leaving 10 bases not matched to a gene. From germline, CDR1 is ENHRY and CDR2 SYGVKD. CDR3 amino acids: CAISGGTGGVAFF. In DNA form, the CDR3 reads TGTGCCATCAGCGGGGGGACAGGAGGAGTAGCTTTCTTT.

This clone occurred once. The V gene is TRBV15, the J gene TRBJ1-4, with 10 bases matching TRBD1. The V and J ends lost 3 bases and 5 bases, in that order; junction bases with no gene match: 3. Germline CDR1 LNHNV, CDR2 YYDKDF (reference sequence). This CDR3 has 15 residues. For the CDR3, the DNA is TGTGCCACCAGCAGGCCGGGACAGGGGAATGAAAAACTGTTTTTT. This translates into CATSRPGQGNEKLFF.

The V and J genes are TRBV7-8 and TRBJ2-7; D is possibly TRBD1 (6 bases). V dropped 1 base and J dropped 0 bases, with 16 bases sitting between them. The CDR3 totals 17 residues. Germline V CDR1 and CDR2: SGHVS, FQNEAQ. The CDR3 here is CASSLVSRGRGSYEQYF. The CDR3 DNA reads as TGTGCCAGCAGCTTAGTTTCCAGGGGCCGCGGCTCCTACGAGCAGTACTTC.

The chain links TRBV5-6 to TRBJ1-2, with 8 nucleotides matching TRBD1. V shed 1 base and J 6 bases; nucleotides not matched to a gene: 11. The CDR3 is 16 residues long. CDR1 is SGHDT and CDR2 is YYEEEE in the germline V gene. CDR3 sequence (DNA): TGTGCCAGCAGCTTGTTACGGACAGGGAATCTTCATGGCTACACCTTC. The encoded protein is CASSLLRTGNLHGYTF.